This T cell receptor beta chain came from a study of blood T cells in healthy people across ages. Findings and limits, study-wide: Observed TCR beta diversity per million T cells went down as age went up. This fall followed a roughly linear course with age.

A second PCR of 7 to 11 cycles used a sample-barcoded 5' primer and a J-beta primer mix. The authors tagged each cDNA molecule using a template-switch adaptor with 12 random nucleotides. CDR3-containing paired-end reads numbered at least 2.5 million in each sample. Via MiXCR, TCRdb re-called the 5' RACE reads, giving one row per CDR3 protein. The sample holds approximately 350,000 distinct CDR3 sequences, about 55% seen once. There are a few counts of this clonotype. As yet, its antigen is unknown. The germline V gene has CDR1 SNHLY and CDR2 FYNNEI. V lost 6 bases to trimming and J lost 2 bases; unmatched junction nucleotides: 3. This CDR3 is 15 amino acids long.

The clonotype was recovered from a man aged 55-75 years in good health. V is TRBV2 and J is TRBJ2-3, with 12 bases aligning to TRBD2. Sample: blood. In DNA form, the CDR3 reads TGTGCCAGCAGAGCTAGCGGGGGGGCCACAGATACGCAGTATTTT. It is translated as CASRASGGATDTQYF.